This T cell receptor (beta chain) is drawn from a study of blood T cell repertoires in COVID-19. At the level of the study: COVID-19 samples, acute and convalescent, were from the United States, Italy and Spain. The analysed material was cDNA or gDNA that came from T cells, B-cell-depleted T cells, or PBMCs.

Authors' methods: Amplified reference gene primers provided the basis for estimating nucleated cell counts. Clones were sequenced by immunoSEQ multiplex PCR, and TCRdb holds only the in-frame ones, with some missing. V, J and clone size derive from that table, while D and trimming were established from the DNA sequence. The profile shows approximately 46,000 clones, about 70% of them singletons. Germline-derived CDR1 and CDR2 are SGHRS and YFSETQ. V was clipped by 4 bases and J by 1 base, with 11 bases between them. This CDR3 spans 14 amino acids. The sequenced sample consisted of peripheral blood. The clonotype comes from a man older than 75 with acute or convalescent COVID-19. The rearrangement uses TRBV5-1 and TRBJ1-1; D call uncertain. CDR3 in amino acids: CASSEFDTNTEAFF. The CDR3 region has the DNA TGCGCCAGCAGCGAATTTGACACGAACACTGAAGCTTTCTTT.